This T cell receptor (beta chain) was captured in a study of T cells in Graves' hyperthyroidism and ophthalmopathy. The CDR3 regions of TCR beta were amplified from RNA transcripts. The HTBI primer set was used in a first-round RT-PCR of the TCR CDR3. TCRdb ran MiXCR on the multiplex PCR reads and lists one entry per CDR3 protein. The table records almost 350,000 distinct CDR3 sequences, 15% to 20% of them present only once. The CDR3 covers 14 residues. V was trimmed by 6 bases and J by 2 bases, leaving 15 bases between them. Per the germline V gene, CDR1 is SGHRS and CDR2 is YFSETQ. This clonotype was recorded many times.

The clonotype originates from a woman aged 40-49 years with Graves' ophthalmopathy. Sequencing was carried out using blood. The chain carries TRBV5-1 and TRBJ2-7; the D is unclear. The CDR3: CASKNSPTTYEQYF. In DNA form, the CDR3 reads TGCGCCAGCAAAAATTCTCCAACCACCTACGAGCAGTACTTC.